Following are 19 T cell receptor beta chains from one sample sequenced in a study of T cell responses to AZD1222 COVID-19 vaccine. Sequenced by immunoSEQ multiplex PCR; TCRdb stores in-frame clones only, minus some. The repertoire holds some 120,000 clones, under 85% seen once, with roughly 6.2% in the top ten. The sequenced sample was peripheral blood, obtained on day 0 of AZD1222 vaccination. The receptors derive from an adult in good health.

The CDR3 region has the DNA TGTGCCAGCAGCCTTGGACGCGCAAGCTCCTACAATGAGCAGTTCTTC. Protein sequence: CASSLGRASSYNEQFF. V is TRBV7-6 and J is TRBJ2-1; D ambiguous. This CDR3 comprises 16 residues. CDR1 and CDR2 from the germline V gene are SGHVS and FNYEAQ. The V gene lost 5 bases and the J gene lost 0 bases, with 14 bases spanning the gap.

The gene calls are TRBV11-3 and TRBJ2-7; TRBD1 matches 7 bases. The V gene end was trimmed by 5 bases and the J gene end by 3 bases; junction bases not matched to a gene: 4. CDR3 length: 13 residues. Per germline, CDR1 SGHNT and CDR2 YENEEA. The CDR3 sequence is CASSPGTVYEQYF. CDR3 DNA: TGTGCCAGCAGCCCCGGGACAGTCTACGAGCAGTACTTC.

The rearrangement joins TRBV14 to TRBJ1-1; D is ambiguous. The CDR3 extends over 13 amino acids. Trimming took 6 bases from V and 0 from J, leaving 8 bases between them. Per germline, CDR1 SGHDN and CDR2 FVKESK. The CDR3 spells CASSGSMNTEAFF. CDR3 coding DNA: TGTGCCAGCAGTGGTTCCATGAACACTGAAGCTTTCTTT.

The chain uses TRBV19 and TRBJ1-1; a possible D gene is TRBD1 (5 bases). Germline lookup yields CDR1 LNHDA and CDR2 SQIVND (reference sequence). Trimming shortened V by 5 bases and J by 5 bases, and 18 bases separated the two germline ends. The length of the CDR3 is 15 residues. CDR3 in amino acids: CASSPLGGGLTEAFF. The CDR3, as DNA: TGTGCCAGTAGTCCCCTTGGGGGAGGGTTGACTGAAGCTTTCTTT.

The chain employs TRBV29-1 and TRBJ2-3; D not resolved. The CDR3 has 14 amino acids. The V and J ends lost 4 bases and 2 bases respectively, with 13 bases between them. Per the germline V gene, CDR1 is SQVTM and CDR2 is ANQGSEA. The CDR3 spells CSVGSYAATDTQYF. Here the CDR3 DNA reads TGCAGCGTTGGTAGTTATGCAGCCACAGATACGCAGTATTTT.

V and J are TRBV4-3 and TRBJ1-2; TRBD1 is a possible D gene (6 bases). Germline CDR1 is LGHNA and CDR2 is YSLEER. The CDR3 length is 16 residues. The V and J ends lost 2 bases and 4 bases respectively, with 17 bases between them. The CDR3 DNA follows: TGCGCCAGCAGCCAAACACCGACAGGAGGCTCCTATGGCTACACCTTC. Translation: CASSQTPTGGSYGYTF.

The genes are TRBV30 and TRBJ2-1, with TRBD2 identical over 11 bases. This CDR3 is 16 amino acids long. Germline CDR1 GTSNPN, CDR2 SVGIG (reference sequence). Trimming took 0 bases from V and 9 from J; bases not matched to a gene: 10. The CDR3 here is CAWSVRSGGGPSEQFF. DNA for the CDR3: TGTGCCTGGAGTGTACGTAGCGGGGGGGGGCCCAGTGAGCAGTTCTTC.

The chain combines TRBV5-4 with TRBJ2-7, with a possible D match to TRBD1 (6 bases). Trimming left V 5 bases short and J 2 bases short, with 11 bases between. Germline V gives CDR1 SGHNT, CDR2 YYREEE (reference sequence). The CDR3 extends over 13 amino acids. This CDR3 is CASSLQGTYEQYF. CDR3 coding DNA: TGTGCCAGCAGTTTACAGGGTACCTACGAGCAGTACTTC.

This chain uses TRBV25-1 with TRBJ1-1; tentatively, D is TRBD1 (5 bases). From germline, CDR1 is MGHDK and CDR2 SYGVNS. Trimming stripped 1 base from V and 1 base from J, with 13 bases between. The CDR3 covers 16 residues. For the CDR3, the DNA is TGTGCCAGCAGTGAATCTAGGGGCAGTGGGAACACTGAAGCTTTCTTT. This codes for CASSESRGSGNTEAFF. The full variable domain, in which reference TRBV25-1 and TRBJ1-1 provide the parts outside the CDR3, is EADIYQTPRYLVIGTGKKITLECSQTMGHDKMYWYQQDPGMELHLIHYSYGVNSTEKGDLSSESTVSRIRTEHFPLTLESARPSHTSQYLCASSESRGSGNTEAFFGQGTRLTVV.

The chain couples TRBV29-1 to TRBJ2-7; D call uncertain. V was trimmed by 7 bases and J by 4 bases, leaving 11 bases between them. The CDR3 has 11 residues. Germline-derived CDR1 and CDR2 are SQVTM and ANQGSEA. Written as DNA, the CDR3 is TGCAGCGCCCAGTTTGATTACGAGCAGTACTTC. This gives the protein CSAQFDYEQYF.

The V and J genes are TRBV29-1 and TRBJ1-1; possibly TRBD1 for D (6 bases). This CDR3 contains 11 residues. Germline V gives CDR1 SQVTM, CDR2 ANQGSEA. V shed 6 bases and J shed 5 bases, with 10 bases lying between them. This CDR3 is CSVGGDTEAFF. In DNA, the CDR3 is TGCAGCGTAGGGGGAGATACTGAAGCTTTCTTT.

The genes are TRBV6-1 and TRBJ1-5, with TRBD1 matching 7 bases. Germline CDR1 MNHNS, CDR2 SASEGT. The ends lost 3 bases at V and 3 bases at J; junction bases unmatched: 5. This CDR3 region has 15 residues. CDR3 protein: CASSENRGLNQPQHF. The CDR3 bases are TGTGCCAGCAGTGAGAACAGGGGCCTCAATCAGCCCCAGCATTTT.

V usage is TRBV27 and J usage is TRBJ2-1, with 12 positions matching TRBD1. CDR3 length equals 16 residues. Losses at the gene ends were 4 bases for V and 7 bases for J; bases not matched to a gene: 8. Germline CDR1 is MNHEY and CDR2 is SMNVEV (reference sequence). The CDR3 nucleotides are TGTGCCAGCAGTTCCACCGGGACAGGGGGCATGAATGAGCAGTTCTTC. It yields the protein CASSSTGTGGMNEQFF.

V gene TRBV19 combines with J gene TRBJ2-1; 7 nucleotides agree with TRBD2. The CDR3 length is 12 residues. Germline V CDR1 and CDR2: LNHDA, SQIVND (reference sequence). Losses at the gene ends were 10 bases for V and 4 bases for J; bases not matched to a gene: 4. The CDR3 DNA sequence: TGTGCCATCCGGGACTATTACAATGAGCAGTTCTTC. It specifies CAIRDYYNEQFF.

The CDR3 DNA reads TGTGCCAGCTCTAAGACAGACAACACTGAAGCTTTCTTT. This gives the protein CASSKTDNTEAFF. The chain uses TRBV2 and TRBJ1-1; weak D call: TRBD1 (5 bases). V lost 8 bases and J 2 bases, leaving 12 bases between the germline ends. Germline CDR1 is SNHLY and CDR2 is FYNNEI. This CDR3 has 13 residues.

V and J are TRBV30 and TRBJ2-7, with D possibly matching TRBD2 (5 bases). The CDR3 covers 14 residues. CDR1 and CDR2 from the germline V gene are GTSNPN and SVGIG (reference sequence). With 5 bases removed from V and 6 bases from J, the gap between germline ends came to 20 bases. CDR3 sequence: CAWDPGVGEGEQYF. Here the CDR3 DNA reads TGTGCCTGGGACCCCGGGGTCGGAGAGGGCGAGCAGTACTTC.

V and J are TRBV10-3 and TRBJ1-5, with 11 bases lining up with TRBD1. The CDR3 sequence is 15 residues long. From germline, CDR1 is ENHRY and CDR2 SYGVKD. Trimming at V came to 10 bases and at J to 4 bases, leaving 9 bases not matched to a gene. CDR3 sequence reads: CASRGGTGGNQPQHF. CDR3 DNA: TGTGCCAGCCGGGGCGGGACAGGGGGAAATCAGCCCCAGCATTTT.

The gene calls are TRBV5-1 and TRBJ2-3, with TRBD2 matching over 10 bases. The junction had 5 bases not matched to a gene; V was cut back by 2 bases and J by 5 bases. This CDR3 is 15 amino acids long. Germline CDR1 is SGHRS and CDR2 is YFSETQ. The CDR3 sequence: CASSFSGGALDTQYF. The CDR3 nucleotides are TGCGCCAGCAGCTTCAGCGGGGGGGCTTTAGATACGCAGTATTTT. Using reference TRBV5-1 and TRBJ2-3 for the parts outside the CDR3, the full variable domain is KAGVTQTPRYLIKTRGQQVTLSCSPISGHRSVSWYQQTPGQGLQFLFEYFSETQRNKGNFPGRFSGRQFSNSRSEMNVSTLELGDSALYLCASSFSGGALDTQYFGPGTRLTVL.

The chain has TRBV6-6 and TRBJ2-2; 7 bases line up with TRBD2. Germline CDR1 MNHNY, CDR2 SVGAGI (reference sequence). Trimming cost V 2 bases and J 1 base; bases outside gene matches: 4. The CDR3 is 16 residues long. CDR3 in amino acids: CASSYPSGVNTGELFF. CDR3 nucleotides: TGTGCCAGCAGTTACCCCAGCGGGGTGAACACCGGGGAGCTGTTTTTT.